One sample yielded the 10 T cell receptor beta chains listed below, sequenced in a study of cytomegalovirus exposure and HLA in healthy donors. PCR employed 60 Vbeta and 13 Jbeta primers. TCRdb's copy holds only in-frame clones and misses some; the assay was immunoSEQ multiplex PCR. Among 90,000 to 150,000 clones listed, about 70% were seen once. Source material: PBMCs. These receptor sequences come from a woman between 40 and 50 years old in good health and CMV-seropositive.

This rearrangement joins TRBV5-6 to TRBJ1-2; 9 bases are a match to TRBD1. The CDR3 is 15 residues long. V lost 2 bases, J lost 8 bases, and 10 bases stayed unmatched. CDR1 and CDR2 (germline): SGHDT, YYEEEE. This CDR3 is CASSFRDRALHGYTF. The CDR3 DNA reads TGTGCCAGCAGCTTCCGGGACAGGGCCCTCCACGGCTACACCTTC.

The chain recombines TRBV9 with TRBJ2-1, with D uncertain. Germline CDR1 is SGDLS and CDR2 is YYNGEE. The CDR3 runs 14 residues. Trimming left V 0 bases short and J 4 bases short, with 8 bases between. In DNA form, the CDR3 reads TGTGCCAGCAGCGTAGGAGGTGGGTACAATGAGCAGTTCTTC. It encodes CASSVGGGYNEQFF.

The J gene is TRBJ2-5, the V gene TRBV2, with no clear D. Trimming took 8 bases from V and 3 from J, leaving 10 bases between them. The CDR3 sequence is 12 residues long. Looked up from germline, CDR1 is SNHLY and CDR2 is FYNNEI. The CDR3 DNA reads as TGTGCCAGCCGAGAGGCGGAAGAGACCCAGTACTTC. Translated: CASREAEETQYF.

The chain carries TRBV5-6 and TRBJ1-4, with D perhaps matching TRBD1 (6 bases). Germline V CDR1 and CDR2: SGHDT, YYEEEE. This CDR3 spans 16 amino acids. Trimming took 3 bases from V and 6 from J, leaving 18 bases between them. This CDR3 is CASSSKQTGLDEKLFF. Here the CDR3 DNA reads TGTGCCAGCAGCTCCAAACAAACAGGGCTGGATGAAAAACTGTTTTTT.

The CDR3 protein is CASSTQGTPGELFF. The CDR3 DNA reads TGTGCCAGTAGTACCCAAGGGACTCCCGGGGAGCTGTTTTTT. The rearrangement uses TRBV19 and TRBJ2-2; a possible D gene is TRBD2 (6 bases). This CDR3 has 14 amino acids. Trimming stripped 4 bases from V and 6 bases from J, with 12 bases between. Germline V gene data show CDR1 as LNHDA and CDR2 as SQIVND (reference sequence).

This chain connects TRBV5-1 to TRBJ1-1; D not resolved. The CDR3 spans 13 residues. The germline V and J ends were trimmed by 4 bases and 5 bases, with 12 bases remaining between them. Per germline, CDR1 SGHRS and CDR2 YFSETQ. The CDR3 DNA is TGCGCCAGCAGCCCCGAAGGAGGGACTGAAGCTTTCTTT. This codes for CASSPEGGTEAFF.

This chain joins TRBV6-1 and TRBJ1-1; possibly TRBD1 for D (5 bases). Germline CDR1 MNHNS, CDR2 SASEGT. There are 14 residues in the CDR3. Trimming took off 6 bases at V and 0 bases at J, with 11 bases between the two ends. CDR3 in DNA: TGTGCCAGCAGCCAAGACAGTTTGAACACTGAAGCTTTCTTT. It yields the protein CASSQDSLNTEAFF.

V is TRBV30 and J is TRBJ1-3; D is unclear. CDR3 size: 14 residues. V gave up 0 bases and J gave up 0 bases, with 6 bases separating them. Per the germline V gene, CDR1 is GTSNPN and CDR2 is SVGIG (reference sequence). In DNA, the CDR3 is TGTGCCTGGAGTGTACACAGCTCTGGAAACACCATATATTTT. Its protein is CAWSVHSSGNTIYF. Variable domain in full (rest from reference TRBV30 and TRBJ1-3): SQTIHQWPATLVQPVGSPLSLECTVEGTSNPNLYWYRQAAGRGLQLLFYSVGIGQISSEVPQNLSASRPQDRQFILSSKKLLLSDSGFYLCAWSVHSSGNTIYFGEGSWLTVV.

This sequence joins TRBV2 and TRBJ2-1; 8 bases map to TRBD1. With V trimmed by 4 bases and J by 1 base, 0 bases remained unmatched. The germline V gene encodes CDR1 SNHLY and CDR2 FYNNEI. The CDR3 has 14 amino acids. The CDR3 sequence is CASSGQGSYNEQFF. As DNA, the CDR3 is TGTGCCAGCAGTGGACAGGGGTCCTACAATGAGCAGTTCTTC.

The CDR3 sequence: CASSQLDSTYGYTF. The CDR3 nucleotides are TGTGCCAGCAGCCAATTGGACAGCACTTATGGCTACACCTTC. This rearrangement joins TRBV14 to TRBJ1-2; possible D gene TRBD1, 6 bases. In germline, CDR1 is SGHDN, CDR2 FVKESK. V was trimmed by 2 bases and J by 5 bases, leaving 12 bases between them. This CDR3 has 14 residues.